This T cell receptor (beta chain) was obtained from a study of cytomegalovirus exposure and HLA in healthy donors. V was trimmed by 0 bases and J by 3 bases, leaving 9 bases between them. Looked up from germline, CDR1 is SGHRS and CDR2 is YFSETQ. The length of the CDR3 is 14 residues. Broader study findings: As a later analysis showed, several of the most significant clusters appeared to be linked to common viral pathogens. Some highly shared sequence variants likely arose as a pipeline artifact. Earlier results showed most TCR beta V segments being productive about 87% or about 30% of the time.

The PCR used 60 Vbeta and 13 Jbeta primers. TCRdb keeps only in-frame clones here, not all; method: immunoSEQ multiplex PCR. The data show about 140,000 clones, roughly 82% seen once. Remarks on this clone: Its target is not known.

The clonotype was recovered from a man aged 25 to 45 in good health and CMV-seronegative. This rearrangement joins TRBV5-1 to TRBJ1-2; no reliable D call. The material sequenced was PBMCs. The CDR3 region is CASSLALRDYGYTF. DNA of the CDR3: TGCGCCAGCAGCTTGGCCCTTCGGGACTATGGCTACACCTTC.